What follows are 24 T cell receptor beta chains derived from one specimen sequenced in a study of T-cell memory formation after mild COVID-19. TCRdb recomputed calls from the 5' RACE reads with MiXCR, one row per CDR3 protein. The table lists a few hundred thousand distinct CDR3 sequences, around 27% of them singletons. Specimen: PBMCs or a T cell subset sorted from them (not recorded which). These receptors all stem from an adult woman who had mild COVID-19 (a few samples of this study predate the infection). Cell type and time point are not known.

In its sample, this clonotype was seen once. This chain links TRBV6-5 with TRBJ2-7; a weak D match, TRBD1 (6 bases). Trimming shortened V by 6 bases and J by 6 bases, and 15 bases separated the two germline ends. The CDR3 spans 13 residues. The germline CDR1 and CDR2 sequences are MNHEY and SVGAGI. The CDR3 reads CASRLQGRSEQYF. The CDR3 DNA follows: TGTGCCAGCAGATTGCAGGGGCGGAGCGAGCAGTACTTC.

This clonotype was counted a few times. The chain has TRBV7-9 and TRBJ2-7; perhaps TRBD1 as D (6 bases). CDR1 and CDR2 from the germline V gene are SEHNR and FQNEAQ (reference sequence). Trimming pared 5 bases from V and 2 bases from J, leaving 16 bases between. The CDR3 extends over 15 amino acids. CDR3 in amino acids: CASSPGWDTTYEQYF. In nucleotides, the CDR3 is TGTGCCAGCAGCCCCGGCTGGGACACAACCTACGAGCAGTACTTC.

The chain combines TRBV4-2 with TRBJ2-5; TRBD2 matches 8 bases. Germline CDR1 LGHNA, CDR2 YNFKEQ. The CDR3 totals 18 residues. Germline trimming cut 1 base from V and 4 bases from J; bases unmatched to any gene: 14. In nucleotides, the CDR3 is TGTGCCAGCAGCCAAGGAGAATGGCTGGAGCGGGGGTTAGAGACCCAGTACTTC. Its protein product is CASSQGEWLERGLETQYF.

The CDR3 loop is CSVETGYEQYF. CDR3 DNA sequence: TGCAGCGTTGAAACGGGCTACGAGCAGTACTTC. This chain connects TRBV29-1 to TRBJ2-7; D remains unclear. CDR1 and CDR2 (germline): SQVTM, ANQGSEA. This CDR3 is 11 amino acids long. Trimming removed 2 bases at V and 3 bases at J, with 5 bases between.

In its sample, this clonotype was seen a few times. Here the CDR3 reads CSVGRAGTYEQYF. The CDR3 coding sequence is TGCAGCGTTGGTAGGGCCGGGACCTACGAGCAGTACTTC. The chain links TRBV29-1 to TRBJ2-7; weak D call: TRBD2 (5 bases). The CDR3 is 13 residues long. The germline V gene has CDR1 SQVTM and CDR2 ANQGSEA. Trimming stripped 4 bases from V and 2 bases from J, with 12 bases between.

This chain connects TRBV3-1 to TRBJ1-1; D is unclear. In germline, CDR1 is LGHDT, CDR2 YNNKEL (reference sequence). CDR3 length equals 17 residues. V dropped 2 bases and J dropped 0 bases, with 16 bases sitting between them. The CDR3 loop is CASSQHQRSVMNTEAFF. The CDR3 nucleotides are TGTGCCAGCAGCCAACATCAAAGGAGCGTCATGAACACTGAAGCTTTCTTT.

The rearrangement uses TRBV6-6 and TRBJ2-3, with 10 bases identical to TRBD2. From germline, CDR1 is MNHNY and CDR2 SVGAGI (reference sequence). Trimming at V came to 4 bases and at J to 2 bases, leaving 6 bases not matched to a gene. This CDR3 is 16 amino acids long. CDR3 coding DNA: TGTGCCAGCAGTTCTGGTACTAGCGGGAACACAGATACGCAGTATTTT. Translating gives CASSSGTSGNTDTQYF.

This clonotype was detected once. V is TRBV6-5 and J is TRBJ2-3; TRBD2 agrees at 7 bases. Germline CDR1 reads MNHEY; CDR2 reads SVGAGI. Trimming removed 2 bases from V and 1 base from J; junction bases left unmatched: 6. This CDR3 comprises 16 residues. CDR3 DNA sequence: TGTGCCAGCAGTTACATTGGCGGGAGCGGCACAGATACGCAGTATTTT. Translation: CASSYIGGSGTDTQYF.

The rearrangement links TRBV14 to TRBJ2-6; 7 nucleotides agree with TRBD1. J gave up 0 bases and V 4 bases, and 6 bases lay outside the gene matches. Germline V gene sequence: CDR1 SGHDN, CDR2 FVKESK. CDR3 length: 17 amino acids. The CDR3 DNA follows: TGTGCCAGCAGCCCGGACAGGCTGAGCTCTGGGGCCAACGTCCTGACTTTC. Its protein product is CASSPDRLSSGANVLTF.

The chain has TRBV6-6 and TRBJ2-3; 7 bases align to TRBD2. Germline CDR1 and CDR2: MNHNY and SVGAGI (reference sequence). The CDR3 totals 16 residues. The trim removed 1 base at V and 3 bases at J, leaving 7 bases unmatched. The CDR3 here is CASSYLAGVVTDTQYF. In DNA, the CDR3 is TGTGCCAGCAGTTACTTGGCGGGGGTGGTAACAGATACGCAGTATTTT.

The chain uses TRBV7-3 and TRBJ2-7; D is possibly TRBD1 (5 bases). Trimming took off 2 bases at V and 2 bases at J, with 13 bases between the two ends. Germline lookup yields CDR1 SGHTA and CDR2 FQGTGA. CDR3 length: 15 residues. The CDR3 spells CASSLGAAPTYEQYF. The CDR3 DNA sequence: TGTGCCAGCAGCTTAGGGGCAGCTCCCACCTACGAGCAGTACTTC.

The J gene is TRBJ2-7, the V gene TRBV9; TRBD1 matches at 10 bases. Germline V gives CDR1 SGDLS, CDR2 YYNGEE. After removal of 2 bases from V and 0 bases from J, the junction contained 2 bases not matched to a gene. The CDR3 covers 15 residues. Here the CDR3 DNA reads TGTGCCAGCAGCGTCGGGACAGGGGTCTCCTACGAGCAGTACTTC. It encodes CASSVGTGVSYEQYF. The full variable domain, in which reference TRBV9 and TRBJ2-7 provide the parts outside the CDR3, is DSGVTQTPKHLITATGQRVTLRCSPRSGDLSVYWYQQSLDQGLQFLIQYYNGEERAKGNILERFSAQQFPDLHSELNLSSLELGDSALYFCASSVGTGVSYEQYFGPGTRLTVT.

This clonotype appeared a few times. The chain combines TRBV5-1 with TRBJ1-2; D unresolved. The CDR3 runs to 13 residues. With 5 bases removed from V and 2 bases from J, the gap between germline ends came to 10 bases. Looked up from germline, CDR1 is SGHRS and CDR2 is YFSETQ. CDR3 loop: CASSSDGNYGYTF. CDR3 DNA: TGCGCCAGCAGTTCCGACGGGAACTATGGCTACACCTTC.

This clonotype occurred a few times. V and J are TRBV19 and TRBJ2-7; the D is unclear. Trimming pared 7 bases from V and 3 bases from J, leaving 19 bases between. The CDR3 is made up of 15 amino acids. In germline, CDR1 is LNHDA, CDR2 SQIVND (reference sequence). The CDR3 loop reads CASKNAPTDLYEQYF. DNA of the CDR3: TGTGCCAGTAAAAACGCCCCGACGGACCTCTACGAGCAGTACTTC.

V and J are TRBV29-1 and TRBJ2-5; 10 bases are a match to TRBD1. V gave up 4 bases and J gave up 0 bases; unmatched junction bases: 5. The CDR3 spans 15 residues. CDR1 is SQVTM, CDR2 ANQGSEA, per germline. Here the CDR3 reads CSVASGTGDQETQYF. The CDR3 DNA is TGCAGCGTTGCTTCCGGGACAGGGGACCAAGAGACCCAGTACTTC.

The CDR3 nucleotides are TGCAGTGCTAGTTTGGGACTCCCCAAGCGGGGCTACACCTTC. Amino acid sequence: CSASLGLPKRGYTF. The chain carries TRBV20-1 and TRBJ1-2; possibly TRBD1 for D (5 bases). The V gene lost 3 bases and the J gene lost 8 bases, with 19 bases spanning the gap. The CDR3 length is 14 residues. The germline CDR1 and CDR2 sequences are DFQATT and SNEGSKA (reference sequence).

This clonotype was counted between two and nine times. This sequence joins TRBV29-1 and TRBJ1-6; 9 positions agree with TRBD1. Germline V CDR1 and CDR2: SQVTM, ANQGSEA. With 6 bases clipped from V and 8 bases from J, the junction kept 2 bases outside the gene matches. CDR3 length: 12 residues. CDR3 bases: TGCAGCGTCCGGACAGGGGATTCACCCCTCCACTTT. The encoded protein is CSVRTGDSPLHF. Drawing the rest from reference TRBV29-1 and TRBJ1-6, the complete variable domain is SAVISQKPSRDICQRGTSLTIQCQVDSQVTMMFWYRQQPGQSLTLIATANQGSEATYESGFVIDKFPISRPNLTFSTLTVSNMSPEDSSIYLCSVRTGDSPLHFGNGTRLTVT.

The chain carries TRBV11-2 and TRBJ2-1; TRBD1 might be the D (6 bases). Trimming removed 5 bases at V and 4 bases at J, with 27 bases between. CDR3 length: 19 residues. CDR1 and CDR2 from the germline V gene are SGHAT and FQNNGV. Written as DNA, the CDR3 is TGTGCCAGCAGCCTCGATTCCTACAGGGCCGCGGCCCTATACAATGAGCAGTTCTTC. This gives the protein CASSLDSYRAAALYNEQFF.

This clonotype has just a few counts. The V gene is TRBV14, the J gene TRBJ1-6; D is uncertain. V lost 0 bases and J lost 10, with 16 bases in between. The length of the CDR3 is 16 residues. Germline loops: CDR1 SGHDN, CDR2 FVKESK. The CDR3 DNA reads TGTGCCAGCAGCCAAGACCCTTCGGGTTTCGTCTCACCCCTCCACTTT. This translates into CASSQDPSGFVSPLHF.

This clonotype was detected only once. The J gene is TRBJ2-7, the V gene TRBV5-6, with a tentative D call TRBD2 (5 bases). The V and J ends lost 0 bases and 2 bases respectively, with 12 bases between them. CDR1 is SGHDT and CDR2 is YYEEEE in the germline V gene. The CDR3 consists of 15 residues. Here the CDR3 reads CASSLGPAAAYEQYF. The CDR3 DNA reads TGTGCCAGCAGCTTGGGTCCCGCAGCGGCCTACGAGCAGTACTTC.

This chain uses TRBV12-3 or TRBV12-4 with TRBJ2-3; D might be TRBD1 or TRBD2, each matching 5 bases. V shed 6 bases and J shed 0 bases, with 13 bases lying between them. CDR3 length: 15 residues. This CDR3 is CASSEGQSSTDTQYF. CDR3 coding DNA: TGTGCCAGCAGCGAGGGGCAGTCTAGCACAGATACGCAGTATTTT.

For the CDR3, the DNA is TGTGCCAGCAGCCAAGATTCGGGTCCCTACGAGCAGTACTTC. Its translation is CASSQDSGPYEQYF. The chain joins TRBV4-2 to TRBJ2-7; no clear D. V lost 0 bases and J 2 bases, leaving 8 bases between the germline ends. Germline V gives CDR1 LGHNA, CDR2 YNFKEQ. The CDR3 has 14 amino acids.

The table lists this clonotype with a few counts. For the CDR3, the DNA is TGCAGTGCTAGAGGCGTCGCCGAGCAGTACTTC. Amino acid sequence: CSARGVAEQYF. The J gene is TRBJ2-7, the V gene TRBV20-1, with no clear D. Germline CDR1 reads DFQATT; CDR2 reads SNEGSKA (reference sequence). CDR3 size: 11 residues. The V and J ends lost 1 base and 6 bases respectively, with 7 bases between them.

The V gene is TRBV29-1, the J gene TRBJ2-3; D is unclear. The CDR3 has 12 amino acids. From germline, CDR1 is SQVTM and CDR2 ANQGSEA. The germline V and J ends were trimmed by 6 bases and 2 bases, with 9 bases remaining between them. The CDR3 sequence: CSVASVTDTQYF. The CDR3 bases are TGCAGCGTGGCTAGTGTCACAGATACGCAGTATTTT.